This is a list of T cell receptor beta chains from one sample in a study of T cell repertoires in cytomegalovirus infection. TCRdb independently ran MiXCR on the reads; one entry per CDR3 protein. Counted here are under 250,000 distinct CDR3 sequences, approximately 7% occurring once; the ten biggest clones make up under 7.5%. Sequences were obtained from PBMCs. These TCRs come from a human donor in good health (CMV status not recorded). Some clones in this sample may be carry-over from other donors' samples. CDR3s include the opening cysteine and the closing phenylalanine or tryptophan. A D gene is named only where the DNA matches it firmly. Rows may omit the clone size; those that give it use once, few, many or a size class.

J,size,V,D,DNA,CDR3
TRBJ1-1,many,TRBV20-1,NA,TGCAGTGCTAGTAGGGTCACTGAAGCTTTCTTT,CSASRVTEAFF
TRBJ2-1,many,TRBV23-1,NA,TGCGCCAGCAGTCAATCTCCGGAACTCGAGTACAATGAGCAGTTCTTC,CASSQSPELEYNEQFF
TRBJ2-7,many,TRBV7-2,NA,TGTGCCAGCAGCTTAGGGGACGGAGCCTACGAGCAGTACTTC,CASSLGDGAYEQYF
TRBJ2-6,many,TRBV5-1,TRBD1,TGCGCCAGCAGCTCGGACAGGGGGCACACCTCTGGGGCCAACGTCCTGACTTTC,CASSSDRGHTSGANVLTF
TRBJ2-7,NA,TRBV23-1,NA,TGCGCCAGCAGTCCTCCCACAACCTCCTACGAGCAGTACTTC,CASSPPTTSYEQYF
TRBJ1-2,many,TRBV7-8,NA,TGTGCCAGCAGCTTGGGACAACCCTATGGCTACACCTTC,CASSLGQPYGYTF
TRBJ1-2,many,TRBV6-1,TRBD1,TGTGCCAGCAGTCAAGACTGGACAGGGGAAAATGGCTACACCTTC,CASSQDWTGENGYTF
TRBJ1-2,many,TRBV7-2,NA,TGTGCCAGCAGCGGCTACCCAACCAACTATGGCTACACCTTC,CASSGYPTNYGYTF
TRBJ2-2,many,TRBV7-2,NA,TGTGCCAGCCAAGTCACGACGGCGAACACCGGGGAGCTGTTTTTT,CASQVTTANTGELFF
TRBJ2-1,NA,TRBV9,NA,TGTGCCAGCAGCGTAGATGCACGGAATTACAATGAGCAGTTCTTC,CASSVDARNYNEQFF
TRBJ2-3,few,TRBV4-1,TRBD1,TGCGCCAGCAGCCAGGCACAGGGGGCTTTCACAGATACGCAGTATTTT,CASSQAQGAFTDTQYF
TRBJ1-1,many,TRBV6-6,NA,TGTGCCAGCAGTTCCAGCCTGAGCGAAGCTTTCTTT,CASSSSLSEAFF
TRBJ2-3,many,TRBV7-6,NA,TGTGCCAGCAGCCCAGAGCCCCGGGATACGCAGTATTTT,CASSPEPRDTQYF
TRBJ2-1,many,TRBV24-1,TRBD2,TGTGCCACCAGTGACCCGTCACGGACTAGCGGGGCCAATGAGCAGTTCTTC,CATSDPSRTSGANEQFF
TRBJ1-2,NA,TRBV30,TRBD1,TGTGCCTGGAGTGCCCTAGACAGGGTCTATGGCTACACCTTC,CAWSALDRVYGYTF
TRBJ2-3,few,TRBV11-1,NA,TGTGCCAGCAGCTCATCACCGGCCCCTAGACCCGCGGATACGCAGTATTTT,CASSSSPAPRPADTQYF
TRBJ2-7,many,TRBV28,TRBD1,TGTGCCAGCAGAGCTGCAGGGGGCGGGGTGGACGAGCAGTACTTC,CASRAAGGGVDEQYF
TRBJ1-1,many,TRBV5-1,TRBD1,TGCGCCACAACCCTGGGCCAGGGGGCGAACACTGAAGCTTTCTTT,CATTLGQGANTEAFF
TRBJ2-7,many,TRBV5-1,TRBD2,TGCGCCAGCAGCTTACTAGCGACAAGGGAGAACGAGCAGTACTTC,CASSLLATRENEQYF
TRBJ1-1,many,TRBV20-1,TRBD1,TGCAGTACTAGGGGGCTTAGGGGGATCACTGAAGCTTTCTTT,CSTRGLRGITEAFF
TRBJ1-1,many,TRBV12-3/TRBV12-4,NA,TGTGCCAGCCGCTGGGGGCCCGTCACTGAAGCTTTCTTT,CASRWGPVTEAFF
TRBJ2-7,many,TRBV20-1,NA,TGCAGTGCTTCTCCCCATTCCTACGAGCAGTACTTC,CSASPHSYEQYF
TRBJ1-1,many,TRBV20-1,NA,TGCAGTGCTAGAGATCTCACCGGGACGGCCACTGAAGCTTTCTTT,CSARDLTGTATEAFF
TRBJ2-7,many,TRBV20-1,TRBD1,TGCAGTGCTAGAGGGGACAGGGGGATCAACGAGCAGTACTTC,CSARGDRGINEQYF
TRBJ1-4,many,TRBV7-2,NA,TGTGCCAGCAGCCTCGGAGGGGCGGAATGGGAAAAACTGTTTTTT,CASSLGGAEWEKLFF
TRBJ1-1,many,TRBV7-2,NA,TGTGCCAGCAGCTTACGGAGAGACACTGAAGCTTTCTTT,CASSLRRDTEAFF
TRBJ2-2,many,TRBV25-1,NA,TGTGCCAGCAGTGGGGCCACCGGGGAGCTGTTTTTT,CASSGATGELFF
TRBJ1-1,many,TRBV29-1,NA,TGCAGCGGGCGGCGGTTGACAGCTAAGAACACTGAAGCTTTCTTT,CSGRRLTAKNTEAFF
TRBJ2-5,once,TRBV29-1,NA,TGCAGCGGGTGGGGTCAAGAAGAGACCCAGTACTTC,CSGWGQEETQYF
TRBJ2-1,many,TRBV15,TRBD1,TGTGCCACCAGCAGAGGGACAGGGAAGAATGAGCAGTTCTTC,CATSRGTGKNEQFF
TRBJ1-1,many,TRBV4-1,NA,TGCGCCAGCAGCCCCACCCACGTAACAGGGCTTGGCGCTGAAGCTTTCTTT,CASSPTHVTGLGAEAFF
TRBJ1-4,many,TRBV7-2,NA,TGTGCCAGCAGCTTAGAAGCGGGCGGAGAAAAACTGTTTTTT,CASSLEAGGEKLFF
TRBJ2-1,many,TRBV24-1,NA,TGTGCCACCAGTGATGTTAGGGTAGGAGGATCCGATGAGCAGTTCTTC,CATSDVRVGGSDEQFF
TRBJ2-3,many,TRBV20-1,NA,TGCAGTGCTACCGGGGGCGAGCCCAGCACAGATACGCAGTATTTT,CSATGGEPSTDTQYF
TRBJ1-1,many,TRBV10-3,NA,TGTGCCATCAGTGAGGTAGAGGGAGGGCACACTGAAGCTTTCTTT,CAISEVEGGHTEAFF
TRBJ2-1,NA,TRBV9,NA,TGTGCCAGCAGCGTAGACAGGGCTGGACGGAATGAGCAGTTCTTC,CASSVDRAGRNEQFF
TRBJ2-6,many,TRBV11-2,NA,TGTGCCAGCAGCAGACCTTCAGGGGTCCCTGGGGCCAACGTCCTGACTTTC,CASSRPSGVPGANVLTF
TRBJ2-5,many,TRBV5-1,TRBD2,TGCGCCAGCAGCGACACCGGGAGGGAGACCCAGTACTTC,CASSDTGRETQYF
TRBJ2-3,many,TRBV20-1,NA,TGCAGTGCTAGTGGGCCCTACAGGGGCACAGATACGCAGTATTTT,CSASGPYRGTDTQYF
TRBJ1-6,many,TRBV6-2/TRBV6-3,TRBD1,TGTGCCAGCAGTTATATCCAGGGGGACGTCCCCCTCCACTTT,CASSYIQGDVPLHF
TRBJ2-6,many,TRBV7-2,NA,TGTGCCGGGTCCCCTTCTCAACTCATCGGTGGCAATGGGGCCAACGTCCTGACTTTC,CAGSPSQLIGGNGANVLTF
TRBJ2-1,many,TRBV6-4,TRBD2,TGTGCCAGCAGTGAGACTAGCGGGGACTACAATGAGCAGTTCTTC,CASSETSGDYNEQFF
TRBJ1-3,many,TRBV7-2,NA,TGTGCCAGCAGCTTAGCCCCAGGAAACACCATATATTTT,CASSLAPGNTIYF
TRBJ2-7,many,TRBV7-2,TRBD2,TGTGCCAGCAGGCTAGCGGGGGTCGGGCAGTACTTC,CASRLAGVGQYF
TRBJ2-5,many,TRBV6-6,TRBD2,TGTGCCAGCAGTTACAGTGGACTAGGGCAAGAGACCCAGTACTTC,CASSYSGLGQETQYF
TRBJ2-1,many,TRBV7-2,NA,TGTGCCAGCAGCTCGGACAGCTCTGGTTGGAATGAGCAGTTCTTC,CASSSDSSGWNEQFF
TRBJ1-1,NA,TRBV20-1,NA,TGCAGTGCTAAGGCGAGGGGCACTGAAGCTTTCTTT,CSAKARGTEAFF
TRBJ2-1,many,TRBV19,TRBD2,TGTGCCAGTAGTCTGGGCGGGGGTACTAATGAGCAGTTCTTC,CASSLGGGTNEQFF
TRBJ1-5,many,TRBV25-1,NA,TGTGCCAGCAGTGAATGGGAGGAACAGCCCCAGCATTTT,CASSEWEEQPQHF
TRBJ2-7,few,TRBV11-2,NA,TGTGCCAGCAGCTTAGAGGGAGGGACAGAAGTCTACGAGCAGTACTTC,CASSLEGGTEVYEQYF